The text below deals with one T cell receptor (beta chain). Its antigen is undetermined. The data are from a study of shared clonotypes between healthy human individuals. Overall study findings and caveats: Read depth was anticipated to influence clonotype sharing among donors. Clonotypes not shared had lower generation probabilities than those common to all four donors.

The table came from immunoSEQ multiplex PCR; TCRdb's copy has only in-frame clones and leaves some out. The sample consists of under 2.5 million clones, around 90% of them appearing once. From germline, CDR1 is LGHNA and CDR2 YSLEER. V was clipped by 1 base and J by 2 bases, with 7 bases between them. The CDR3 is 14 amino acids. This clonotype was obtained from a young man in good health. Some clones in this sample may be carry-over from other donors' samples. The sequenced material came from naive CD4+ T cells from PBMCs. Subset given: CD45RA+ positively selected. This chain uses TRBV4-3 with TRBJ2-3; maybe TRBD1 (6 bases). This chain's CDR3 is CASSQGTATDTQYF. DNA of the CDR3: TGCGCCAGCAGCCAAGGGACAGCCACAGATACGCAGTATTTT.